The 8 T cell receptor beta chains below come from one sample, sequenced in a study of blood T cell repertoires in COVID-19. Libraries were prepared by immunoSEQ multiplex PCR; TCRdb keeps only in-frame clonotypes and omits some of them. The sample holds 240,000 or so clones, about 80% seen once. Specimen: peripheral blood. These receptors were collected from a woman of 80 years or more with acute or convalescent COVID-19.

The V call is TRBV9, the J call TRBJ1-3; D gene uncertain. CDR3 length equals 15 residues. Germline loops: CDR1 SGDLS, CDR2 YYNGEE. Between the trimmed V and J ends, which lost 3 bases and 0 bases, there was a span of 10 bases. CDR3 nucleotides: TGTGCCAGCAGCGGCGGGGTCCTCTCTGGAAACACCATATATTTT. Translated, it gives CASSGGVLSGNTIYF.

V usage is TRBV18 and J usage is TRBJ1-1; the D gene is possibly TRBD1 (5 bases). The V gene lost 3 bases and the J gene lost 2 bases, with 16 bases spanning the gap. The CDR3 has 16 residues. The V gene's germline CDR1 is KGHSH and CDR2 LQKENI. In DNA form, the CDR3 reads TGTGCCAGCTCACCTACCCTTGACAGCGTAAACACTGAAGCTTTCTTT. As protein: CASSPTLDSVNTEAFF.

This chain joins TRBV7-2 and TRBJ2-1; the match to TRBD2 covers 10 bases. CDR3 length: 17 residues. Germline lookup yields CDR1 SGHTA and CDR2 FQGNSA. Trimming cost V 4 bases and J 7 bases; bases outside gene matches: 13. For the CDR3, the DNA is TGTGCCAGCAGCTCCCGAGCGGGGGGGATAGAGCGGAATGAGCAGTTCTTC. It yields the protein CASSSRAGGIERNEQFF.

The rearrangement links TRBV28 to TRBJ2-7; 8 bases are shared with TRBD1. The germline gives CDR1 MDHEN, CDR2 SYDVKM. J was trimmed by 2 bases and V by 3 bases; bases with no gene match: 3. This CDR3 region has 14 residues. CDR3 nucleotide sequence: TGTGCCAGCAGTTTGGACAGGGCCGCCTACGAGCAGTACTTC. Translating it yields CASSLDRAAYEQYF.

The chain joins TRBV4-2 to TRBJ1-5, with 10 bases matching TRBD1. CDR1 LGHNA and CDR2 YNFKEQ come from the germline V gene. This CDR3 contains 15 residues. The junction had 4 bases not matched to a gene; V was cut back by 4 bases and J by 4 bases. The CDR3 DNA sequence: TGTGCCAGCAGCCTCGGACAGGGGGATAATCAGCCCCAGCATTTT. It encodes CASSLGQGDNQPQHF.

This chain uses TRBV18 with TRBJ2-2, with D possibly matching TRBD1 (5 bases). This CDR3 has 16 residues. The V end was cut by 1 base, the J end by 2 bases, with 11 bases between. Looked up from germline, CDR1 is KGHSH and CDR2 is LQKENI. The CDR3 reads CASSPQGAFNTGELFF. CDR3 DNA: TGTGCCAGCTCACCACAAGGGGCCTTTAACACCGGGGAGCTGTTTTTT.

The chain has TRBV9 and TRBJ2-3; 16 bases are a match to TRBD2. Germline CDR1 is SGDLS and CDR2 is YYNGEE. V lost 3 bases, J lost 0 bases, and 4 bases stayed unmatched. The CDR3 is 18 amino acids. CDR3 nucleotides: TGTGCCAGCAGCGAGGGACTAGCGGGGGGGCGCAGCACAGATACGCAGTATTTT. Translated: CASSEGLAGGRSTDTQYF.

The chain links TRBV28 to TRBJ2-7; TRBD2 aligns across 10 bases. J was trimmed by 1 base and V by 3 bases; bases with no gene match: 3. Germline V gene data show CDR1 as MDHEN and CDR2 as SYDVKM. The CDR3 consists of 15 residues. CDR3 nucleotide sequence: TGTGCCAGCAGTTTTAGCGGGGGGTCTTCCTACGAGCAGTACTTC. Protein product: CASSFSGGSSYEQYF.